The source of this TCR beta chain is a study of blood T cell repertoires in COVID-19. Across the whole study: Sources were T cells, B-cell-depleted T cells, or PBMCs; the material itself was cDNA or gDNA.

Trimming removed 3 bases from V and 5 bases from J; junction bases left unmatched: 8. The CDR3 loop spans 15 amino acids. CDR1 is LGHDT and CDR2 is YNNKEL in the germline V gene (reference sequence). This clone was detected only a few times. Clones were read by immunoSEQ multiplex PCR, and TCRdb kept only the in-frame ones, dropping some. The sample includes 90,000 to 130,000 clones, over 65% of them seen just once. The chain employs TRBV3-1 (or the pseudogene TRBV3-2) and TRBJ1-2; 8 nucleotides align to TRBD1. The TCR originated in a woman aged 80 or over with acute or convalescent COVID-19. The sequencing sample was made of peripheral blood. The CDR3 loop is CASSHTQGAEYGYTF. The CDR3 coding sequence is TGTGCCAGCAGCCATACGCAGGGGGCGGAATATGGCTACACCTTC.